What follows are 29 T cell receptor beta chains derived from one specimen sequenced in a study of T cell responses to AZD1222 COVID-19 vaccine. Using immunoSEQ multiplex PCR, the repertoire was profiled, and TCRdb retains in-frame clones only, with some absent. Of around 120,000 clones listed, approximately 85% are singletons. Specimen: peripheral blood, collected on day 0 of AZD1222 vaccination. The receptors shown here come from an adult in good health.

The chain joins TRBV6-5 to TRBJ2-3; unclear D gene. The CDR3 has 15 amino acids. The V gene's germline CDR1 is MNHEY and CDR2 SVGAGI. V was trimmed by 7 bases and J by 0 bases, leaving 14 bases between them. The CDR3 region is CASILERRSTDTQYF. CDR3 sequence (DNA): TGTGCCAGCATCCTCGAACGGCGGAGCACAGATACGCAGTATTTT.

V is TRBV9 and J is TRBJ2-3; 7 positions agree with TRBD2. The germline gives CDR1 SGDLS, CDR2 YYNGEE. There are 15 residues in the CDR3. V was pared by 4 bases and J by 5 bases, with 10 bases of the junction left unmatched. The CDR3 DNA reads TGTGCCAGCAGCCGGGGAGGGGAGTGGGGAGATACGCAGTATTTT. Protein sequence: CASSRGGEWGDTQYF.

The J gene is TRBJ2-7, the V gene TRBV6-5; no reliable D call. CDR1 MNHEY and CDR2 SVGAGI come from the germline V gene. This CDR3 region has 14 residues. The V end lost 6 bases, the J end lost 2 bases, and 14 bases lay between the germline ends. The CDR3 sequence is CASRVGRLTYEQYF. In DNA form, the CDR3 reads TGTGCCAGCAGGGTCGGTAGGTTGACCTACGAGCAGTACTTC.

The J gene is TRBJ1-5, the V gene TRBV6-6; TRBD1 might be the D (6 bases). There are 14 residues in the CDR3. The V gene lost 6 bases and the J gene lost 9 bases, with 18 bases spanning the gap. Germline values: CDR1 MNHNY, CDR2 SVGAGI (reference sequence). The DNA for the CDR3 is TGTGCCAGCAGCCCTGCACAGGGAGGAAGGCCCCAGCATTTT. Its protein product is CASSPAQGGRPQHF.

A single count supports this clone. This chain connects TRBV15 to TRBJ2-3, with TRBD1 matching 7 bases. This CDR3 is 13 amino acids long. Per germline, CDR1 LNHNV and CDR2 YYDKDF (reference sequence). V was pared by 8 bases and J by 0 bases, with 2 bases of the junction left unmatched. DNA for the CDR3: TGTGCCACCGGGGACAGCAGCACAGATACGCAGTATTTT. The encoded protein is CATGDSSTDTQYF.

The chain is built from TRBV14 and TRBJ1-3; D unresolved. V shed 3 bases and J shed 6 bases, with 24 bases lying between them. The CDR3 runs 18 residues. Germline V CDR1 and CDR2: SGHDN, FVKESK. In nucleotides, the CDR3 is TGTGCCAGCAGCCAGCAGTCTCGAACGATCGGTTTGGAAAACACCATATATTTT. It codes for CASSQQSRTIGLENTIYF.

V gene TRBV11-3 combines with J gene TRBJ1-1; no definite D call. V dropped 1 base and J dropped 4 bases, with 4 bases sitting between them. Germline CDR1 and CDR2: SGHNT and YENEEA. The CDR3 is 12 amino acids. CDR3 amino acids: CASSLGLTEAFF. The CDR3 DNA follows: TGTGCCAGCAGCTTAGGGCTCACTGAAGCTTTCTTT.

The sample holds one count of this clone. The chain employs TRBV7-2 and TRBJ1-1; the D is unclear. This CDR3 is built from 13 residues. CDR1 and CDR2 (germline): SGHTA, FQGNSA. The CDR3 reads CATRPRMNTEAFF. The CDR3 region has the DNA TGTGCTACCAGGCCGCGGATGAACACTGAAGCTTTCTTT. The variable domain in full, completed from reference TRBV7-2 and TRBJ1-1, reads GAGVSQSPSNKVTEKGKDVELRCDPISGHTALYWYRQSLGQGLEFLIYFQGNSAPDKSGLPSDRFSAERTGGSVSTLTIQRTQQEDSAVYLCATRPRMNTEAFFGQGTRLTVV.

The chain joins TRBV27 to TRBJ1-2, with 8 nucleotides matching TRBD1. The CDR3 runs 14 residues. Germline V gene data show CDR1 as MNHEY and CDR2 as SMNVEV (reference sequence). Trimming at V came to 5 bases and at J to 8 bases, leaving 10 bases not matched to a gene. The CDR3 sequence: CASSVLGQGRGYTF. In DNA form, the CDR3 reads TGTGCCAGCAGTGTACTCGGACAGGGTAGGGGCTACACCTTC.

The chain uses TRBV9 and TRBJ2-2; D remains ambiguous. Looked up from germline, CDR1 is SGDLS and CDR2 is YYNGEE. There are 14 residues in the CDR3. V was cut by 4 bases and J by 4 bases, with 11 bases left in between. The CDR3 sequence is CASSSQWATGELFF. The CDR3 DNA follows: TGTGCCAGCAGCTCACAATGGGCCACCGGGGAGCTGTTTTTT.

The chain links TRBV15 to TRBJ2-7; D unclear. V was shortened by 5 bases and J by 5 bases, with 19 bases between the two germline ends. The CDR3 totals 15 residues. Germline-derived CDR1 and CDR2 are LNHNV and YYDKDF (reference sequence). CDR3 DNA sequence: TGTGCCACCAGCCACTCTTCCGGGCTCACCGACGAGCAGTACTTC. This sequence encodes CATSHSSGLTDEQYF.

This chain's CDR3 is CASNPIRQGYYGYTF. For the CDR3, the DNA is TGTGCCAGCAATCCGATCCGACAGGGTTACTATGGCTACACCTTC. The J gene is TRBJ1-2, the V gene TRBV6-1; 7 bases are a match to TRBD1. The J segment lost 3 bases and the V segment lost 7 bases, leaving 11 bases of the junction unmatched. Germline V gives CDR1 MNHNS, CDR2 SASEGT. This CDR3 contains 15 residues.

This sequence joins TRBV24-1 and TRBJ2-3, with 14 nucleotides matching TRBD2. The V and J ends lost 4 bases and 0 bases, in that order; junction bases with no gene match: 2. Germline V lookup: CDR1 KGHDR, CDR2 SFDVKD. The CDR3 extends over 17 amino acids. The CDR3 is CATSERLAGGSTDTQYF. DNA for the CDR3: TGTGCCACCAGTGAACGACTAGCGGGAGGGAGCACAGATACGCAGTATTTT.

J is TRBJ2-5 and V is TRBV6-5; TRBD2 aligns across 7 bases. V lost 7 bases to trimming and J lost 5 bases; unmatched junction nucleotides: 7. Germline loops: CDR1 MNHEY, CDR2 SVGAGI. The CDR3 runs 13 residues. CDR3 DNA sequence: TGTGCCAGCACAGGGACTACGGTGGAGACCCAGTACTTC. Its translation is CASTGTTVETQYF.

The V and J genes are TRBV6-5 and TRBJ1-5; D gene uncertain. With 2 bases removed from V and 1 base from J, the gap between germline ends came to 6 bases. The germline gives CDR1 MNHEY, CDR2 SVGAGI. CDR3 size: 14 residues. The CDR3 loop is CASSYRQSNQPQHF. CDR3 DNA: TGTGCCAGCAGTTACCGGCAGAGCAATCAGCCCCAGCATTTT.

The gene calls are TRBV19 and TRBJ1-5; the D gene is possibly TRBD1 (5 bases). The germline gives CDR1 LNHDA, CDR2 SQIVND (reference sequence). V lost 4 bases, J lost 1 base, and 8 bases lay in between. The CDR3 runs 14 residues. As DNA, the CDR3 is TGTGCCAGTAGTACAGGGATAAGCAATCAGCCCCAGCATTTT. Its protein is CASSTGISNQPQHF.

The chain combines TRBV5-4 with TRBJ2-1, with 7 bases matching TRBD1. The CDR3 has 14 amino acids. CDR1 SGHNT and CDR2 YYREEE come from the germline V gene (reference sequence). The V gene end was trimmed by 4 bases and the J gene end by 2 bases; junction bases not matched to a gene: 3. In nucleotides, the CDR3 is TGTGCCAGCAGCGACAGGGTGACCTACAATGAGCAGTTCTTC. Its translation is CASSDRVTYNEQFF.

The chain joins TRBV11-3 to TRBJ2-1, with D perhaps TRBD1 (6 bases). V lost 5 bases to trimming and J lost 5 bases, with 19 bases between them. Germline assignment: CDR1 SGHNT and CDR2 YENEEA. This CDR3 has 16 amino acids. CDR3 DNA sequence: TGTGCCAGCAGCCACCAGAGGGGACATATCCACAATGAGCAGTTCTTC. Translation gives CASSHQRGHIHNEQFF.

Note on this clone: The sample carries other DNA sequences with the same CDR3. The chain joins TRBV30 to TRBJ1-6, with TRBD1 matching 7 bases. Per the germline V gene, CDR1 is GTSNPN and CDR2 is SVGIG (reference sequence). V lost 0 bases and J lost 7; bases outside the gene matches: 0. The CDR3 spans 13 residues. CDR3 region: CAWSVQGNSPLHF. Here the CDR3 DNA reads TGTGCCTGGAGTGTACAGGGGAATTCACCCCTCCACTTT.

The chain couples TRBV6-5 to TRBJ1-2; 8 bases match TRBD1. Germline lookup yields CDR1 MNHEY and CDR2 SVGAGI. CDR3 length equals 15 residues. The ends lost 6 bases at V and 7 bases at J; junction bases unmatched: 13. CDR3 in amino acids: CASRMGDRMQSGYTF. In nucleotides, the CDR3 is TGTGCCAGCAGGATGGGGGACAGGATGCAGAGTGGCTACACCTTC.

This chain uses TRBV5-1 with TRBJ1-2; 12 bases are shared with TRBD1. J was trimmed by 9 bases and V by 3 bases; bases with no gene match: 6. CDR3 length: 14 residues. The germline V gene has CDR1 SGHRS and CDR2 YFSETQ. The CDR3 loop is CASSWGQGASSYTF. CDR3 DNA sequence: TGCGCCAGCAGCTGGGGACAGGGGGCTTCAAGCTACACCTTC.

The V call is TRBV7-9, the J call TRBJ1-3; D not certain. CDR3 length: 13 residues. Trimming removed 9 bases at V and 0 bases at J, with 9 bases between. CDR1 SEHNR and CDR2 FQNEAQ come from the germline V gene (reference sequence). The CDR3 is CASRLISGNTIYF. The CDR3 DNA reads TGTGCCAGTAGACTTATCTCTGGAAACACCATATATTTT.

This chain uses TRBV7-2 with TRBJ1-2, with 7 bases identical to TRBD1. J gave up 3 bases and V 5 bases, and 9 bases lay outside the gene matches. The CDR3 covers 15 residues. CDR1 and CDR2 (germline): SGHTA, FQGNSA. The CDR3 sequence: CASSQYRGEDYGYTF. CDR3 sequence (DNA): TGTGCCAGCAGCCAATACAGGGGAGAGGACTATGGCTACACCTTC.

The chain combines TRBV6-5 with TRBJ2-3; 8 bases fit TRBD2. V was clipped by 4 bases and J by 6 bases; unmatched bases: 6. The CDR3 is 14 residues long. Germline CDR1 is MNHEY and CDR2 is SVGAGI. This CDR3 is CASSWRRGEDTQYF. CDR3 coding DNA: TGTGCCAGCAGTTGGCGGCGGGGGGAGGATACGCAGTATTTT.

The chain combines TRBV6-1 with TRBJ2-2, with a tentative D call TRBD2 (7 bases). Looked up from germline, CDR1 is MNHNS and CDR2 is SASEGT. The CDR3 has 13 residues. The ends were cut back, 5 bases at V and 4 bases at J, with 8 bases in the middle. CDR3 sequence (DNA): TGTGCCAGCAGTCGGGGGGCCACCGGGGAGCTGTTTTTT. This encodes CASSRGATGELFF.

The chain links TRBV3-1 (or the pseudogene TRBV3-2) to TRBJ1-4, with D perhaps TRBD1 (6 bases). In germline, CDR1 is LGHDT, CDR2 YNNKEL (reference sequence). Trimming removed 1 base from V and 5 bases from J, with 11 bases in between. The length of the CDR3 is 15 residues. The CDR3: CASSQATGRNEKLFF. The CDR3 nucleotides read TGTGCCAGCAGCCAAGCCACAGGGCGAAATGAAAAACTGTTTTTT.

The CDR3 is CASSLGILGDSPLHF. In nucleotides, the CDR3 is TGCGCCAGCAGCTTGGGCATTCTTGGGGATTCACCCCTCCACTTT. The J gene is TRBJ1-6, the V gene TRBV5-1; no clear D gene. Germline values: CDR1 SGHRS, CDR2 YFSETQ. There are 15 residues in the CDR3. V lost 0 bases to trimming and J lost 8 bases, with 12 bases between them.

The V call is TRBV6-5, the J call TRBJ2-3; D not certain. The germline V gene has CDR1 MNHEY and CDR2 SVGAGI. The V end was cut by 8 bases, the J end by 8 bases, with 17 bases between. The CDR3 extends over 13 amino acids. The CDR3: CASRPPQLSTQYF. CDR3 sequence (DNA): TGTGCCAGCCGCCCCCCCCAGTTGAGTACGCAGTATTTT.

The chain uses TRBV5-6 and TRBJ2-1, with 9 bases aligning to TRBD2. Unmatched junction bases numbered 13, after V lost 1 base and J lost 11 bases. The CDR3 totals 16 residues. Germline CDR1 and CDR2: SGHDT and YYEEEE. The DNA for the CDR3 is TGTGCCAGCAGCTTGAATCTAGCGGGATATACAATGAAGCAGTTCTTC. Amino acid sequence: CASSLNLAGYTMKQFF.